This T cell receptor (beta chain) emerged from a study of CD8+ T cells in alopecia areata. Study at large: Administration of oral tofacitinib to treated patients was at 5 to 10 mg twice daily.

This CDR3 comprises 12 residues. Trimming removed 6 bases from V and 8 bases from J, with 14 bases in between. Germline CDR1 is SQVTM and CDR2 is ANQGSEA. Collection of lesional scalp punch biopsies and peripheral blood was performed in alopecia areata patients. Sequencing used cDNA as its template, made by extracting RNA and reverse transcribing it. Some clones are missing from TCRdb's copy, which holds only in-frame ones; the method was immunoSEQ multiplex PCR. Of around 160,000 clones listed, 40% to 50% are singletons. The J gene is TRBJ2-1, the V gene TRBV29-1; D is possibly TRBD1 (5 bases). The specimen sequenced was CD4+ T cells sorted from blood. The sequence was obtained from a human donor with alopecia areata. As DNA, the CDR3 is TGCAGCGTCGAAAAAAGGGGCGATGAGCAGTTCTTC. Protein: CSVEKRGDEQFF.